Listed below are T cell receptor beta chains from one sample, sequenced in a study of blood T cell repertoires in COVID-19. Generated by immunoSEQ multiplex PCR, the TCRdb table keeps only in-frame clones and is missing some. Of roughly 340,000 clones listed, more than 70% were seen once; the top ten hold under 4%. The sample comprised peripheral blood. The source of these receptors is a woman aged 25-40 years with COVID-19, enrolled during active disease. Both conserved end residues are part of each CDR3. Each record gives: CDR3 protein, CDR3 DNA, D gene, clone size, J gene, V gene. A D gene is named only where the DNA matches it firmly. The size field is filled for only some rows; it gives once, few, many or a size class.

cdr3_aa: CASSETGDQPQHF
cdr3_nt: TGCGCCAGCAGTGAGACAGGGGATCAGCCCCAGCATTTT
d_call: TRBD1
clone_size: .
j_call: TRBJ1-5
v_call: TRBV10-1

cdr3_aa: CASSMTGSPEAFF
cdr3_nt: TGTGCCAGCAGCATGACAGGGTCCCCTGAAGCTTTCTTT
d_call: TRBD1
clone_size: .
j_call: TRBJ1-1
v_call: TRBV11-3

cdr3_aa: CASSPLGQGDDQPQHF
cdr3_nt: TGTGCCAGCAGCCCCCTGGGACAGGGTGACGATCAGCCCCAGCATTTT
d_call: TRBD1
clone_size: few
j_call: TRBJ1-5
v_call: TRBV28

cdr3_aa: CASSWTFGGEAFF
cdr3_nt: TGTGCCAGCAGTTGGACCTTTGGAGGTGAAGCTTTCTTT
d_call: .
clone_size: .
j_call: TRBJ1-1
v_call: TRBV6-5

cdr3_aa: CASSFRGPGDEQYF
cdr3_nt: TGTGCCAGCAGCTTTAGGGGCCCAGGGGACGAGCAGTACTTC
d_call: .
clone_size: .
j_call: TRBJ2-7
v_call: TRBV5-5

cdr3_aa: CSVVAGPAEKLFF
cdr3_nt: TGCAGCGTTGTTGCGGGGCCTGCCGAAAAACTGTTTTTT
d_call: .
clone_size: .
j_call: TRBJ1-4
v_call: TRBV29-1

cdr3_aa: CAISGRQGADTGELFF
cdr3_nt: TGTGCCATCAGTGGAAGGCAGGGGGCAGACACCGGGGAGCTGTTTTTT
d_call: TRBD1
clone_size: .
j_call: TRBJ2-2
v_call: TRBV10-3

cdr3_aa: CASSPRDRGREKLFF
cdr3_nt: TGTGCCAGCAGTCCCCGGGACAGGGGGCGCGAAAAACTGTTTTTT
d_call: TRBD1
clone_size: once
j_call: TRBJ1-4
v_call: TRBV6-5

cdr3_aa: CASSPNARTLNTIYF
cdr3_nt: TGTGCCAGCTCACCAAATGCCCGGACTTTAAACACCATATATTTT
d_call: .
clone_size: .
j_call: TRBJ1-3
v_call: TRBV18

cdr3_aa: CASSQVSQGNTGELFF
cdr3_nt: TGTGCCAGCAGCCAAGTGAGCCAGGGGAACACCGGGGAGCTGTTTTTT
d_call: .
clone_size: .
j_call: TRBJ2-2
v_call: TRBV3-1/TRBV3-2

cdr3_aa: CATSVTGVGNTIYF
cdr3_nt: TGTGCCACCAGCGTGACGGGGGTCGGGAACACCATATATTTT
d_call: .
clone_size: .
j_call: TRBJ1-3
v_call: TRBV15

cdr3_aa: CASSPRGGDPRNTEAFF
cdr3_nt: TGTGCCAGCAGCCCCCGCGGGGGGGACCCAAGGAACACTGAAGCTTTCTTT
d_call: .
clone_size: once
j_call: TRBJ1-1
v_call: TRBV5-4

cdr3_aa: CASSIGSQGMGYTF
cdr3_nt: TGTGCCAGTAGTATAGGGTCACAGGGGATGGGCTACACCTTC
d_call: TRBD1
clone_size: .
j_call: TRBJ1-2
v_call: TRBV19

cdr3_aa: CASSLGQGPLNTEAFF
cdr3_nt: TGTGCCAGCAGCCTGGGACAGGGGCCCTTGAACACTGAAGCTTTCTTT
d_call: TRBD1
clone_size: few
j_call: TRBJ1-1
v_call: TRBV7-2

cdr3_aa: CASSYRVDGTGELFF
cdr3_nt: TGTGCCAGCAGTTACCGGGTGGATGGCACCGGGGAGCTGTTTTTT
d_call: .
clone_size: .
j_call: TRBJ2-2
v_call: TRBV6-2/TRBV6-3

cdr3_aa: CASSLATGTGNTIYF
cdr3_nt: TGTGCCAGCAGCTTAGCGACGGGAACTGGAAACACCATATATTTT
d_call: .
clone_size: .
j_call: TRBJ1-3
v_call: TRBV7-2

cdr3_aa: CASLGSGLIQETQYF
cdr3_nt: TGTGCCAGCTTAGGATCGGGACTTATCCAAGAGACCCAGTACTTC
d_call: .
clone_size: .
j_call: TRBJ2-5
v_call: TRBV18

cdr3_aa: CASSLRVSSYEQYF
cdr3_nt: TGTGCCAGCAGCTTACGAGTTAGCTCCTACGAGCAGTACTTC
d_call: .
clone_size: .
j_call: TRBJ2-7
v_call: TRBV7-2

cdr3_aa: CASSLGQGSYEQYF
cdr3_nt: TGTGCCAGCAGTCTCGGACAGGGCTCCTACGAGCAGTACTTC
d_call: TRBD1
clone_size: once
j_call: TRBJ2-7
v_call: TRBV6-5

cdr3_aa: CASSPGVNYGYTF
cdr3_nt: TGTGCCAGCAGCCCAGGGGTCAACTATGGCTACACCTTC
d_call: .
clone_size: .
j_call: TRBJ1-2
v_call: TRBV28

cdr3_aa: CASSELGGGQPQHF
cdr3_nt: TGTGCCAGCAGTGAATTGGGGGGAGGACAGCCCCAGCATTTT
d_call: .
clone_size: .
j_call: TRBJ1-5
v_call: TRBV2

cdr3_aa: CASSALQGSYEQYF
cdr3_nt: TGTGCCAGCAGCGCGCTACAGGGTTCCTACGAGCAGTACTTC
d_call: .
clone_size: .
j_call: TRBJ2-7
v_call: TRBV7-2

cdr3_aa: CASSVVRGGTGDTEAFF
cdr3_nt: TGTGCCAGCAGCGTAGTAAGGGGCGGGACAGGGGACACTGAAGCTTTCTTT
d_call: TRBD1
clone_size: .
j_call: TRBJ1-1
v_call: TRBV9

cdr3_aa: CASSLSWDRLNEQYF
cdr3_nt: TGTGCCAGCAGTTTATCTTGGGACAGGCTTAATGAGCAGTACTTC
d_call: TRBD1
clone_size: .
j_call: TRBJ2-7
v_call: TRBV28

cdr3_aa: CAISVLDRRVGTDTQYF
cdr3_nt: TGTGCCATCAGTGTACTAGATCGTAGGGTGGGCACAGATACGCAGTATTTT
d_call: .
clone_size: .
j_call: TRBJ2-3
v_call: TRBV10-3

cdr3_aa: CAWSVEQGFTEAFF
cdr3_nt: TGTGCCTGGAGTGTAGAGCAGGGTTTTACTGAAGCTTTCTTT
d_call: .
clone_size: .
j_call: TRBJ1-1
v_call: TRBV30

cdr3_aa: CASSGQTGDSTDTQYF
cdr3_nt: TGTGCCAGCAGCGGGCAGACAGGGGATAGCACAGATACGCAGTATTTT
d_call: TRBD1
clone_size: .
j_call: TRBJ2-3
v_call: TRBV5-6

cdr3_aa: CASSSGQGSYNEQFF
cdr3_nt: TGCGCCAGCAGCTCGGGACAGGGGTCCTACAATGAGCAGTTCTTC
d_call: TRBD1
clone_size: .
j_call: TRBJ2-1
v_call: TRBV5-1

cdr3_aa: CASSFWTSGGAPTGELFF
cdr3_nt: TGTGCCAGCAGTTTTTGGACTAGCGGGGGGGCCCCCACCGGGGAGCTGTTTTTT
d_call: TRBD2
clone_size: .
j_call: TRBJ2-2
v_call: TRBV27

cdr3_aa: CASSPWEGDTEAFF
cdr3_nt: TGCGCCAGCAGCCCGTGGGAGGGGGACACTGAAGCTTTCTTT
d_call: .
clone_size: .
j_call: TRBJ1-1
v_call: TRBV4-1

cdr3_aa: CASAGGGGDGYTF
cdr3_nt: TGTGCCAGTGCCGGGGGGGGCGGAGACGGCTACACCTTC
d_call: .
clone_size: .
j_call: TRBJ1-2
v_call: TRBV19

cdr3_aa: CARCLGVAETQYF
cdr3_nt: TGTGCCAGGTGCCTAGGCGTTGCGGAGACCCAGTACTTC
d_call: .
clone_size: .
j_call: TRBJ2-5
v_call: TRBV6-8

cdr3_aa: CATSDPTVNYGYTF
cdr3_nt: TGTGCCACCAGTGACCCTACAGTTAACTATGGCTACACCTTC
d_call: .
clone_size: .
j_call: TRBJ1-2
v_call: TRBV24-1

cdr3_aa: CASSLDRANTIYF
cdr3_nt: TGTGCCAGCAGCTTGGACAGGGCGAACACCATATATTTT
d_call: TRBD1
clone_size: few
j_call: TRBJ1-3
v_call: TRBV7-8

cdr3_aa: CASSRTSGYTDTQYF
cdr3_nt: TGCGCCAGCAGCCGGACTAGCGGATACACAGATACGCAGTATTTT
d_call: TRBD2
clone_size: .
j_call: TRBJ2-3
v_call: TRBV4-1

cdr3_aa: CASSLLAGGLYNEQFF
cdr3_nt: TGTGCCAGCAGCTTATTAGCGGGGGGGCTTTACAATGAGCAGTTCTTC
d_call: TRBD2
clone_size: once
j_call: TRBJ2-1
v_call: TRBV7-2

cdr3_aa: CASSFSSQGDDTGELFF
cdr3_nt: TGTGCCAGCAGCTTTTCCTCTCAGGGCGATGACACCGGGGAGCTGTTTTTT
d_call: .
clone_size: few
j_call: TRBJ2-2
v_call: TRBV7-9

cdr3_aa: CASSDGGGYQETQYF
cdr3_nt: TGTGCCAGCAGTGATGGCGGGGGGTACCAAGAGACCCAGTACTTC
d_call: TRBD2
clone_size: .
j_call: TRBJ2-5
v_call: TRBV2

cdr3_aa: CASSSARTRGNSPLHF
cdr3_nt: TGTGCCAGCAGTTCTGCCAGGACTAGAGGGAATTCACCCCTCCACTTT
d_call: .
clone_size: .
j_call: TRBJ1-6
v_call: TRBV6-5

cdr3_aa: CASSPPSDSQAMNTEAFF
cdr3_nt: TGTGCCAGCTCACCACCGTCCGACAGTCAGGCTATGAACACTGAAGCTTTCTTT
d_call: .
clone_size: few
j_call: TRBJ1-1
v_call: TRBV18

cdr3_aa: CSVGPQEATDTQYF
cdr3_nt: TGCAGCGTCGGTCCACAGGAAGCCACAGATACGCAGTATTTT
d_call: .
clone_size: .
j_call: TRBJ2-3
v_call: TRBV29-1

cdr3_aa: CASSRRTSGGAHEQYF
cdr3_nt: TGTGCCAGCAGCCGTCGAACTAGCGGGGGGGCCCACGAGCAGTACTTC
d_call: TRBD2
clone_size: .
j_call: TRBJ2-7
v_call: TRBV7-2

cdr3_aa: CSVGRGHTYEQYF
cdr3_nt: TGCAGCGTTGGCAGGGGGCACACCTACGAGCAGTACTTC
d_call: TRBD1
clone_size: .
j_call: TRBJ2-7
v_call: TRBV29-1

cdr3_aa: CSVGGLLLNEQFF
cdr3_nt: TGCAGCGTTGGGGGACTCCTCCTCAATGAGCAGTTCTTC
d_call: .
clone_size: .
j_call: TRBJ2-1
v_call: TRBV29-1

cdr3_aa: CASSLGLSPDYEQYF
cdr3_nt: TGTGCCAGCAGCTTAGGACTATCACCTGACTACGAGCAGTACTTC
d_call: .
clone_size: few
j_call: TRBJ2-7
v_call: TRBV5-4

cdr3_aa: CASSQDYLAETQYF
cdr3_nt: TGCGCCAGCAGCCAAGATTACCTAGCGGAGACCCAGTACTTC
d_call: .
clone_size: .
j_call: TRBJ2-5
v_call: TRBV4-3

cdr3_aa: CASSLTGAGELFF
cdr3_nt: TGTGCCAGCAGCTTGACAGGGGCCGGGGAGCTGTTTTTT
d_call: TRBD1
clone_size: .
j_call: TRBJ2-2
v_call: TRBV5-4

cdr3_aa: CATSPFLFGVDEQFF
cdr3_nt: TGTGCCACCAGCCCCTTTTTGTTCGGTGTGGATGAGCAGTTCTTC
d_call: .
clone_size: .
j_call: TRBJ2-1
v_call: TRBV15

cdr3_aa: CASSRRAGGSYNEQFF
cdr3_nt: TGCGCCAGCAGCCGACGGGCGGGAGGCTCCTACAATGAGCAGTTCTTC
d_call: TRBD2
clone_size: .
j_call: TRBJ2-1
v_call: TRBV4-1

cdr3_aa: CASSPRDSKNIQYF
cdr3_nt: TGTGCCAGCTCACCCCGGGACTCCAAAAACATTCAGTACTTC
d_call: .
clone_size: .
j_call: TRBJ2-4
v_call: TRBV18

cdr3_aa: CASYPAGAYNEQFF
cdr3_nt: TGTGCCAGCTACCCAGCGGGGGCCTACAATGAGCAGTTCTTC
d_call: TRBD2
clone_size: .
j_call: TRBJ2-1
v_call: TRBV28

cdr3_aa: CASNRQARGTEAFF
cdr3_nt: TGTGCCAGCAACCGACAGGCCCGGGGCACTGAAGCTTTCTTT
d_call: .
clone_size: .
j_call: TRBJ1-1
v_call: TRBV2

cdr3_aa: CASSPPRDRGFEQYF
cdr3_nt: TGTGCCAGTAGTCCCCCCCGGGACAGGGGTTTCGAGCAGTACTTC
d_call: TRBD1
clone_size: .
j_call: TRBJ2-7
v_call: TRBV19